This T cell receptor (beta chain) was obtained from a study of cytomegalovirus exposure and HLA in healthy donors. At the level of the study: The approximately 120 validation repertoires and the approximately 630 first-cohort repertoires shared a platform, a later analysis reported. Study-level findings and limits: Cytomegalovirus status was reportedly diagnosed by the classifier with high specificity and sensitivity. Approximately 160 TCR beta chains were listed as cytomegalovirus-associated.

With respect to this clone: As yet, its antigen is unknown.

This CDR3 spans 14 amino acids. Losses at the gene ends were 9 bases for V and 4 bases for J; bases not matched to a gene: 4. Per the germline V gene, CDR1 is KGHSH and CDR2 is LQKENI. Here immunoSEQ multiplex PCR was the method, and the copy in TCRdb shows in-frame clones only, minus some. Among over 200,000 clones listed, roughly 84% were seen once. While the first cohort had some 700 subjects, the donors belonged to the separate validation cohort of about 110 subjects. The TCR comes from a woman aged 18-35 years in good health and CMV-seropositive. This sequence joins TRBV18 and TRBJ2-2; 11 nucleotides match TRBD1. Sequencing was carried out using PBMCs. The CDR3, as DNA: TGTGCCAGTCGGACAGGGGGCGGCACCGGGGAGCTGTTTTTT. Translating it yields CASRTGGGTGELFF.